These T cell receptor beta chains were read from a single sample in a study of shared clonotypes between healthy human individuals. Repertoires were generated with immunoSEQ multiplex PCR, while TCRdb's copy carries only in-frame clones and drops some. Counted here are fewer than 550,000 clones, 60% to 80% occurring once; the ten biggest clones make up 9.5% to 15%. Material for sequencing was PBMCs. The receptors originated from a woman aged 40 to 49 in good health. Some clones in this sample may be carry-over from other donors' samples. Both conserved end residues are part of each CDR3. D genes are given only for firm matches. The size field is filled for only some rows; it gives once, few, many or a size class.

d_call | j_call | v_call | clone_size | cdr3_nt | cdr3_aa
TRBD1 | TRBJ1-5 | TRBV19 | NA | TGTGCCAGTAGTTCGAAGGCAGGGGGTCACAATCAGCCCCAGCATTTT | CASSSKAGGHNQPQHF
NA | TRBJ2-1 | TRBV11-2 | NA | TGTGCCAGCAGCCCCCGGGACTCCAACAATGAGCAGTTCTTC | CASSPRDSNNEQFF
NA | TRBJ2-3 | TRBV7-2 | NA | TGTGCCAGCAGCAAACTAGGGGGCACAGATACGCAGTATTTT | CASSKLGGTDTQYF
NA | TRBJ1-4 | TRBV2 | NA | TGTGCCAGCAGTGTGGGGGCGGCCGGGCGGGGTGAAAAACTGTTTTTT | CASSVGAAGRGEKLFF
TRBD2 | TRBJ2-5 | TRBV6-1 | NA | TGTGCCAGCAGTGGGGGACTAGCGGGAGTGTCCCAGTACTTC | CASSGGLAGVSQYF
NA | TRBJ2-3 | TRBV10-1 | NA | TGCGCCAGCAGTCCTGGGGACTTTAGCACAGATACGCAGTATTTT | CASSPGDFSTDTQYF
NA | TRBJ1-1 | TRBV4-1 | NA | TGCGCCAGCAGCCAACCCGGGGAAGGGCGGAACACTGAAGCTTTCTTT | CASSQPGEGRNTEAFF
NA | TRBJ2-6 | TRBV4-2 | once | TGTGCCAGCAGCCAAGGGGATTCTGGGGCCAACGTCCTGACTTTC | CASSQGDSGANVLTF
TRBD2 | TRBJ2-1 | TRBV18 | once | TGTGCCAGCTCACCCAATCGCGGGAGGGAGGGTGAGCAGTTCTTC | CASSPNRGREGEQFF
NA | TRBJ2-2 | TRBV7-2 | NA | TGTGCCAGCAGCTTATGGTGGGGGAACACCGGGGAGCTGTTTTTT | CASSLWWGNTGELFF
NA | TRBJ1-1 | TRBV7-8 | NA | TGTGCCAGCGGAAACACTGAAGCTTTCTTT | CASGNTEAFF
TRBD2 | TRBJ2-3 | TRBV11-2 | NA | TGTGCCAGCAGCTTCTCCGGGACTAGCGGGAGTGCAGATACGCAGTATTTT | CASSFSGTSGSADTQYF
NA | TRBJ1-4 | TRBV6-6 | NA | TGTGCCAGCAGTCCTCCGGGACAAGAGAATGAAAAACTGTTTTTT | CASSPPGQENEKLFF
NA | TRBJ2-2 | TRBV2 | few | TGTGCCAGAACCGGGGAGCTGTTTTTT | CARTGELFF
NA | TRBJ2-2 | TRBV9 | NA | TGTGCCAGCAAGATCCGGGCCAACACCGGGGAGCTGTTTTTT | CASKIRANTGELFF
NA | TRBJ1-1 | TRBV5-1 | NA | TGCGCCAGCAGCTTCCCGGAGATGAACACTGAAGCTTTCTTT | CASSFPEMNTEAFF
TRBD1 | TRBJ1-2 | TRBV5-8 | NA | TGTGCCAGCAGCTTCCGACAGGGGGCGGACGGCTACACCTTC | CASSFRQGADGYTF
NA | TRBJ2-1 | TRBV6-5 | NA | TGTGCCAGCAGTTTACAGCAGACTTACAATGAGCAGTTCTTC | CASSLQQTYNEQFF